These T cell receptor beta chains were read from a single sample in a study of T cell responses to AZD1222 COVID-19 vaccine. Profiled with immunoSEQ multiplex PCR; TCRdb holds only in-frame clones, not every one. Seen here are around 170,000 clones, roughly 88% observed once, and the top ten hold nearly 1%. This sample comprised peripheral blood, obtained on day 0 of AZD1222 vaccination. These receptors were taken from an adult in good health. Each CDR3 is given with its conserved first and last residue. A D gene is named only where the DNA matches it firmly. Some rows mark clone size as missing; the rest say once, few, many or name a class of expanded clone.

clone size	D gene	V gene	J gene	CDR3 protein	CDR3 DNA
-	TRBD1	TRBV10-3	TRBJ1-5	CAISERTGEGQPQHF	TGTGCCATCAGTGAGCGAACAGGGGAGGGTCAGCCCCAGCATTTT
-	-	TRBV19	TRBJ1-2	CASSMGAVGYTF	TGTGCCAGTAGTATGGGGGCGGTTGGCTACACCTTC
-	TRBD1	TRBV10-3	TRBJ1-1	CAISGDRQNTEAFF	TGTGCCATCAGTGGGGACAGGCAGAACACTGAAGCTTTCTTT
-	TRBD1	TRBV15	TRBJ2-7	CATKGGAGYEQYF	TGTGCCACCAAAGGGGGCGCGGGTTACGAGCAGTACTTC
-	-	TRBV9	TRBJ2-7	CASSVGVGSYYEQYF	TGTGCCAGCAGCGTAGGGGTGGGATCCTACTACGAGCAGTACTTC
-	TRBD2	TRBV5-4	TRBJ2-3	CASSSGIRLAGVSTDTQYF	TGTGCCAGCAGCTCCGGGATAAGGTTAGCGGGGGTCAGCACAGATACGCAGTATTTT
-	TRBD1	TRBV7-9	TRBJ2-7	CASSPLGTGAEQYF	TGTGCCAGCAGCCCTTTAGGGACAGGGGCCGAGCAGTACTTC
-	TRBD2	TRBV7-9	TRBJ2-7	CASSTWTSGVYEQYF	TGTGCCAGCAGCACATGGACTAGCGGGGTTTACGAGCAGTACTTC
once	TRBD2	TRBV2	TRBJ2-5	CASSRLAGGLETQYF	TGTGCCAGCAGCCGACTAGCGGGGGGGCTAGAGACCCAGTACTTC
-	-	TRBV6-2/TRBV6-3	TRBJ1-1	CASSQLSGAGTEAFF	TGTGCCAGCAGTCAGCTATCGGGGGCGGGCACTGAAGCTTTCTTT
-	TRBD1	TRBV28	TRBJ1-5	CASSLPRTGRNQPQHF	TGTGCCAGCAGTTTACCCCGGACAGGGAGGAATCAGCCCCAGCATTTT
-	-	TRBV20-1	TRBJ2-2	CSASGGRGELFF	TGCAGTGCTAGTGGGGGCCGGGGGGAGCTGTTTTTT
-	-	TRBV27	TRBJ2-5	CASSDAGRKGETQYF	TGTGCCAGCAGTGACGCCGGGAGAAAGGGGGAGACCCAGTACTTC
once	-	TRBV11-3	TRBJ2-2	CASSRQITGELFF	TGTGCCAGCAGCCGCCAGATAACCGGGGAGCTGTTTTTT
-	-	TRBV19	TRBJ2-7	CASSIRVGDEQYF	TGTGCCAGTAGTATAAGGGTAGGCGACGAGCAGTACTTC
-	TRBD1	TRBV24-1	TRBJ2-1	CATSNRGHNEQFF	TGTGCCACCTCGAACAGGGGGCACAATGAGCAGTTCTTC
once	TRBD2	TRBV4-2	TRBJ2-1	CASSQDAAGAYNEQFF	TGTGCCAGCAGCCAAGATGCAGCGGGGGCATACAATGAGCAGTTCTTC
-	-	TRBV2	TRBJ1-5	CASSPERGSGQPQHF	TGTGCCAGCAGCCCGGAAAGAGGATCGGGTCAGCCCCAGCATTTT
-	TRBD2	TRBV12-5	TRBJ2-1	CASGLPPVGLAGPNEQFF	TGTGCTAGTGGTTTGCCCCCGGTAGGACTAGCGGGGCCGAATGAGCAGTTCTTC
-	TRBD2	TRBV5-5	TRBJ2-1	CASSLAIPGLQFF	TGTGCCAGCAGCTTGGCAATTCCGGGACTACAGTTCTTC
-	-	TRBV7-9	TRBJ2-7	CASSLGGQYEQYF	TGTGCCAGCAGCTTAGGAGGGCAATACGAGCAGTACTTC
-	-	TRBV5-1	TRBJ2-3	CASSLDHRITDTQYF	TGCGCCAGCAGCTTGGATCACAGGATCACAGATACGCAGTATTTT
-	-	TRBV24-1	TRBJ1-5	CATSKDSGSNQPQHF	TGTGCCACCAGTAAGGACTCCGGGAGCAATCAGCCCCAGCATTTT
-	TRBD2	TRBV11-2	TRBJ2-7	CASSGWGSGSSGEQYF	TGTGCCAGCAGCGGGTGGGGCAGCGGGAGTAGTGGCGAGCAGTACTTC
-	-	TRBV12-3/TRBV12-4	TRBJ1-2	CASSLQGFGYTF	TGTGCCAGCAGTTTACAGGGTTTTGGCTACACCTTC
-	-	TRBV19	TRBJ1-2	CASSPGPLRDGYTF	TGTGCCAGTAGTCCCGGGCCACTTAGGGATGGCTACACCTTC
once	TRBD1	TRBV27	TRBJ2-2	CASRPTGINTGELFF	TGTGCCAGCAGGCCGACAGGGATCAACACCGGGGAGCTGTTTTTT
-	-	TRBV29-1	TRBJ2-5	CSVEYQQETQYF	TGCAGCGTTGAATACCAGCAGGAGACCCAGTACTTC
-	TRBD2	TRBV11-2	TRBJ2-7	CASSPRAGTNYEQYF	TGTGCCAGCAGCCCGAGAGCCGGGACTAACTACGAGCAGTACTTC
-	TRBD2	TRBV2	TRBJ2-1	CASSGGLAGEGEQFF	TGTGCCAGCAGTGGGGGACTAGCGGGAGAGGGTGAGCAGTTCTTC
-	-	TRBV6-6	TRBJ1-6	CASSHGTTHNSPLHF	TGTGCCAGCAGTCACGGGACAACCCATAATTCACCCCTCCACTTT
-	-	TRBV12-1	TRBJ2-3	CASASTTSQKPGHSDTQYF	TGTGCCAGCGCCAGTACGACTAGCCAAAAACCGGGGCATTCCGATACGCAGTATTTT
-	TRBD1	TRBV18	TRBJ1-1	CASSPTGGDTEAFF	TGTGCCAGCTCACCTACAGGGGGTGACACTGAAGCTTTCTTT
-	TRBD2	TRBV7-6	TRBJ2-7	CASSILGRGGLDEQYF	TGTGCCAGCAGCATCCTCGGGAGGGGGGGTCTCGACGAGCAGTACTTC
once	TRBD2	TRBV19	TRBJ2-1	CASSMGLAGGLDEQFF	TGTGCCAGTAGTATGGGACTAGCGGGGGGGCTCGATGAGCAGTTCTTC
-	-	TRBV18	TRBJ1-1	CASSPIGGWNTEAFF	TGTGCCAGCTCACCAATTGGCGGCTGGAACACTGAAGCTTTCTTT
-	-	TRBV4-3	TRBJ2-4	CASSQGPASGAKNIQYF	TGCGCCAGCAGCCAGGGCCCTGCGTCAGGGGCCAAAAACATTCAGTACTTC
-	-	TRBV6-5	TRBJ2-5	CASSPDGGTQYF	TGTGCCAGCAGTCCGGACGGGGGGACCCAGTACTTC
-	-	TRBV28	TRBJ2-3	CASSLLAGTDTQYF	TGTGCCAGCAGTTTATTGGCGGGAACAGATACGCAGTATTTT
once	TRBD1	TRBV14	TRBJ1-2	CASSLSGGANYGYTF	TGTGCCAGCAGCCTCTCAGGGGGAGCTAACTATGGCTACACCTTC
-	-	TRBV7-8	TRBJ2-7	CASSSQGSYEQYF	TGTGCCAGCAGCTCACAGGGCTCCTACGAGCAGTACTTC
-	-	TRBV28	TRBJ2-7	CASSDNEQYF	TGTGCCAGCTCTGACAACGAGCAGTACTTC
-	TRBD2	TRBV3-1/TRBV3-2	TRBJ2-5	CASSRGGRGTETQYF	TGTGCCAGCAGCCGCGGGGGGCGGGGTACAGAGACCCAGTACTTC
-	-	TRBV19	TRBJ2-5	CASSIGGAEETQYF	TGTGCCAGTAGTATCGGTGGGGCAGAAGAGACCCAGTACTTC
-	-	TRBV19	TRBJ1-5	CASSTSWTARSPQHF	TGTGCCAGTAGTACTTCGTGGACAGCCCGTTCTCCCCAGCATTTT
once	TRBD2	TRBV10-1	TRBJ2-3	CASSEPGAGDTQYF	TGCGCCAGCAGTGAGCCCGGAGCGGGGGATACGCAGTATTTT
-	-	TRBV14	TRBJ2-3	CASLLSTDTQYF	TGTGCCTCCCTCTTATCCACAGATACGCAGTATTTT
-	-	TRBV10-1	TRBJ1-6	CASNWGKNSPLHF	TGCGCCAGCAATTGGGGGAAGAATTCACCCCTCCACTTT
-	-	TRBV25-1	TRBJ2-1	CASSEAGPHNEQFF	TGTGCCAGCAGTGAGGCCGGACCCCACAATGAGCAGTTCTTC
-	-	TRBV3-1/TRBV3-2	TRBJ1-1	CASSQGRGRGNTEAFF	TGTGCCAGCAGCCAAGGACGGGGGCGCGGGAACACTGAAGCTTTCTTT
-	-	TRBV9	TRBJ2-5	CASSVEGLETQYF	TGTGCCAGCAGCGTAGAAGGTCTGGAGACCCAGTACTTC
-	TRBD2	TRBV2	TRBJ2-1	CASSEGLAGEQFF	TGTGCCAGCAGCGAGGGACTAGCGGGCGAGCAGTTCTTC
-	-	TRBV27	TRBJ1-3	CASSLVGSGNTIYF	TGTGCCAGCAGTCTCGTTGGGTCTGGAAACACCATATATTTT
-	-	TRBV12-3/TRBV12-4	TRBJ2-1	CASSPINEQFF	TGTGCCAGCAGTCCAATCAATGAGCAGTTCTTC
-	-	TRBV19	TRBJ2-7	CASSIGVAREKYF	TGTGCCAGTAGTATAGGTGTCGCAAGGGAGAAGTACTTC
-	-	TRBV28	TRBJ1-2	CASSPPPGHGYTF	TGTGCCAGCAGTCCCCCTCCGGGCCATGGCTACACCTTC